The 28 T cell receptor beta chains presented below share a single source sample, sequenced in a study of cytomegalovirus exposure and HLA in healthy donors. Both 60 Vbeta primers and 13 Jbeta primers went into the PCR. The table came from immunoSEQ multiplex PCR; TCRdb's copy has only in-frame clones and leaves some out. Among 100,000 to 150,000 clones listed, over 60% were seen once. The sample taken for sequencing was PBMCs. The receptors derive from a human donor in good health.

The gene calls are TRBV27 and TRBJ1-1, with 8 nucleotides matching TRBD1. Trimming removed 4 bases from V and 0 bases from J; junction bases left unmatched: 7. The germline V gene encodes CDR1 MNHEY and CDR2 SMNVEV (reference sequence). CDR3 length: 16 residues. CDR3 coding DNA: TGTGCCAGCAGTTCCAGGGGGCAGCTTATGAACACTGAAGCTTTCTTT. Encoded protein: CASSSRGQLMNTEAFF.

This clone was observed once. The chain recombines TRBV7-2 with TRBJ2-1, with TRBD2 identical over 7 bases. The germline CDR1 and CDR2 sequences are SGHTA and FQGNSA. CDR3 length: 15 amino acids. Losses at the gene ends were 5 bases for V and 9 bases for J; bases not matched to a gene: 13. CDR3 in amino acids: CASSRIRGGSGEQFF. CDR3 in DNA: TGTGCCAGCAGCCGCATCCGGGGCGGGAGCGGTGAGCAGTTCTTC.

The rearrangement joins TRBV7-2 to TRBJ2-5, with TRBD2 as a possible D gene (5 bases). The CDR3 loop spans 13 amino acids. The V gene's germline CDR1 is SGHTA and CDR2 FQGNSA. V gave up 3 bases and J gave up 5 bases, with 10 bases separating them. CDR3 bases: TGTGCCAGCAGCTTCGGGGTACGGGAGACCCAGTACTTC. Protein: CASSFGVRETQYF.

The V gene is TRBV7-4, the J gene TRBJ2-1; 12 bases line up with TRBD2. This CDR3 is built from 15 residues. Looked up from germline, CDR1 is SGHVT and CDR2 is SQSDAQ. Trimming took 4 bases from V and 5 from J; bases not matched to a gene: 3. The CDR3 DNA is TGTGCCAGCAGCTCATGGACTAGCGGGGACAATGAGCAGTTCTTC. Its translation is CASSSWTSGDNEQFF.

This chain connects TRBV5-6 to TRBJ2-5, with 7 nucleotides matching TRBD1. Per germline, CDR1 SGHDT and CDR2 YYEEEE. This CDR3 is built from 14 residues. V shed 4 bases, J shed 5 bases, and the junction held 8 bases outside the gene matches. This chain's CDR3 is CASSPRQGSETQYF. The CDR3 DNA follows: TGTGCCAGCAGCCCCAGACAGGGCAGCGAGACCCAGTACTTC.

This clone was observed once. The chain uses TRBV7-8 and TRBJ2-5, with 15 bases lining up with TRBD2. In germline, CDR1 is SGHVS, CDR2 FQNEAQ. Trimming removed 6 bases from V and 5 bases from J; junction bases left unmatched: 4. The length of the CDR3 is 15 residues. The CDR3 region is CASRGTSGRRETQYF. The CDR3, as DNA: TGTGCCAGCAGGGGGACTAGCGGGAGGAGGGAGACCCAGTACTTC.

The chain has TRBV4-2 and TRBJ1-4; D might be TRBD1 (5 bases). Germline assignment: CDR1 LGHNA and CDR2 YNFKEQ. The V end lost 6 bases, the J end lost 4 bases, and 12 bases lay between the germline ends. This CDR3 region has 14 residues. The DNA of the CDR3 is TGTGCCAGCAGACAGGAGCGATTTAATGAAAAACTGTTTTTT. Translation: CASRQERFNEKLFF.

This clone was seen a single time. This rearrangement joins TRBV13 to TRBJ1-1; 7 bases are a match to TRBD1. V shed 5 bases, J shed 5 bases, and the junction held 8 bases outside the gene matches. Germline CDR1 PRHDT, CDR2 FYEKMQ (reference sequence). This CDR3 region has 14 residues. CDR3 sequence: CASSPRQGGTEAFF. As DNA, the CDR3 is TGTGCCAGCAGCCCCCGACAGGGCGGGACTGAAGCTTTCTTT.

CDR3 in DNA: TGCGCCAGCAGCCCCTACCCAGGGGACACTGAAGCTTTCTTT. Protein: CASSPYPGDTEAFF. The rearrangement links TRBV5-1 to TRBJ1-1; D is possibly TRBD1 (6 bases). The CDR3 covers 14 residues. Per the germline V gene, CDR1 is SGHRS and CDR2 is YFSETQ. Trimming took 4 bases from V and 3 from J, leaving 13 bases between them. The full variable domain, completed using reference TRBV5-1 and TRBJ1-1, is KAGVTQTPRYLIKTRGQQVTLSCSPISGHRSVSWYQQTPGQGLQFLFEYFSETQRNKGNFPGRFSGRQFSNSRSEMNVSTLELGDSALYLCASSPYPGDTEAFFGQGTRLTVV.

This chain joins TRBV14 and TRBJ1-4, with D perhaps TRBD1 (6 bases). Germline V gives CDR1 SGHDN, CDR2 FVKESK. Trimming cost V 4 bases and J 6 bases, with 18 bases left between them. The CDR3 spans 16 residues. The CDR3 region is CASSRRPGVAHEKLFF. As DNA, the CDR3 is TGTGCCAGCAGCCGCCGCCCAGGGGTTGCGCATGAAAAACTGTTTTTT. The whole variable domain, filled in from reference TRBV14 and TRBJ1-4, reads EAGVTQFPSHSVIEKGQTVTLRCDPISGHDNLYWYRRVMGKEIKFLLHFVKESKQDESGMPNNRFLAERTGGTYSTLKVQPAELEDSGVYFCASSRRPGVAHEKLFFGSGTQLSVL.

This clone was recorded once. The chain employs TRBV7-8 and TRBJ1-6, with TRBD1 matching over 7 bases. J lost 7 bases, V lost 1 base, and 13 bases had no gene match. The CDR3 sequence is 18 residues long. Germline CDR1 reads SGHVS; CDR2 reads FQNEAQ. CDR3 sequence: CASSLGLTGAITNSPLHF. In nucleotides, the CDR3 is TGTGCCAGCAGCTTAGGGCTCACAGGGGCAATTACCAATTCACCCCTCCACTTT. Full variable domain (remainder filled in from reference TRBV7-8 and TRBJ1-6): GAGVSQSPRYKVAKRGQDVALRCDPISGHVSLFWYQQALGQGPEFLTYFQNEAQLDKSGLPSDRFFAERPEGSVSTLKIQRTQQEDSAVYLCASSLGLTGAITNSPLHFGNGTRLTVT.

The chain links TRBV28 to TRBJ2-7; 7 bases map to TRBD1. V shed 2 bases and J 9 bases; nucleotides not matched to a gene: 7. Germline V lookup: CDR1 MDHEN, CDR2 SYDVKM. The CDR3 is made up of 13 amino acids. CDR3 amino acids: CASSLATGRGQYF. The CDR3 DNA reads TGTGCCAGCAGTTTAGCGACAGGGCGTGGGCAGTACTTC.

The chain uses TRBV27 and TRBJ2-2; 11 nucleotides align to TRBD1. J was trimmed by 6 bases and V by 5 bases; bases with no gene match: 11. The V gene's germline CDR1 is MNHEY and CDR2 SMNVEV (reference sequence). This CDR3 has 17 amino acids. CDR3: CASSPNSPGQGAGELFF. As DNA, the CDR3 is TGTGCCAGCAGTCCCAATAGTCCGGGACAGGGGGCCGGGGAGCTGTTTTTT.

The chain combines TRBV6-1 with TRBJ2-7; the match to TRBD1 covers 9 bases. The CDR3 covers 14 residues. Germline V gene lookup returns CDR1 MNHNS and CDR2 SASEGT. V lost 4 bases and J lost 6; bases outside the gene matches: 7. CDR3 DNA: TGTGCCAGCAGTGGGCACAGGGGGCTGGGCGAGCAGTACTTC. Protein: CASSGHRGLGEQYF.

The gene calls are TRBV19 and TRBJ2-6, with 8 bases fitting TRBD1. Unmatched junction bases numbered 15, after V lost 4 bases and J lost 4 bases. Germline lookup yields CDR1 LNHDA and CDR2 SQIVND (reference sequence). The CDR3 loop spans 19 amino acids. The CDR3 here is CASSKTDRDVLWGANVLTF. DNA for the CDR3: TGTGCCAGTAGTAAAACGGACAGGGACGTTTTGTGGGGGGCCAACGTCCTGACTTTC.

This chain joins TRBV7-9 and TRBJ2-5; 14 bases match TRBD2. Germline loops: CDR1 SEHNR, CDR2 FQNEAQ (reference sequence). The V gene end was trimmed by 5 bases and the J gene end by 5 bases; junction bases not matched to a gene: 7. This CDR3 region has 16 residues. The CDR3 region is CASSPGTSGSRETQYF. For the CDR3, the DNA is TGTGCCAGCAGCCCAGGGACTAGCGGGAGTCGGGAGACCCAGTACTTC.

The rearrangement links TRBV5-4 to TRBJ1-2; 8 bases fit TRBD1. CDR1 is SGHNT, CDR2 YYREEE, per germline (reference sequence). The J segment lost 4 bases and the V segment lost 3 bases, leaving 11 bases of the junction unmatched. CDR3 length equals 16 residues. This CDR3 reads CASSSQTGGFSYGYTF. The CDR3 nucleotides read TGTGCCAGCAGCTCTCAAACAGGGGGGTTTAGCTATGGCTACACCTTC.

The gene calls are TRBV4-3 and TRBJ2-1; 10 nucleotides agree with TRBD2. With 0 bases clipped from V and 6 bases from J, the junction kept 8 bases outside the gene matches. Germline V gene data show CDR1 as LGHNA and CDR2 as YSLEER. This CDR3 region has 17 residues. The CDR3, as DNA: TGCGCCAGCAGCCAAGATCGCGCTAGCGGGGGCCCCAATGAGCAGTTCTTC. This gives the protein CASSQDRASGGPNEQFF.

The rearrangement uses TRBV28 and TRBJ2-7; perhaps TRBD2 as D (6 bases). In germline, CDR1 is MDHEN, CDR2 SYDVKM. Trimming left V 7 bases short and J 3 bases short, with 10 bases between. CDR3 size: 12 residues. The CDR3 sequence: CASMGGRYEQYF. CDR3 in DNA: TGTGCCAGCATGGGGGGACGCTACGAGCAGTACTTC.

Concerning this clone: The junction and the germline gene differ at one end; a read error may be behind it. V is TRBV7-9 and J is TRBJ1-2; the D gene is possibly TRBD1 (5 bases). The CDR3 runs to 12 residues. From germline, CDR1 is SEHNR and CDR2 FQNEAQ (reference sequence). CDR3: CSSSSRVPGYTF. The CDR3 DNA reads TGTTCCAGCAGCTCCAGGGTACCTGGCTACACCTTC.

This clone appeared a few times. The chain employs TRBV19 and TRBJ2-7; D is perhaps TRBD2 (6 bases). The CDR3 consists of 17 residues. The ends were cut back, 4 bases at V and 0 bases at J, with 19 bases in the middle. The germline V gene has CDR1 LNHDA and CDR2 SQIVND (reference sequence). This CDR3 is CASSRVGHRGNSYEQYF. The CDR3 DNA follows: TGTGCCAGTAGTAGAGTGGGCCACCGCGGGAACTCCTACGAGCAGTACTTC.

A few counts support this clone. The V and J genes are TRBV30 and TRBJ2-2; 7 bases line up with TRBD1. V was pared by 4 bases and J by 0 bases, with 5 bases of the junction left unmatched. Germline CDR1 reads GTSNPN; CDR2 reads SVGIG (reference sequence). The CDR3 length is 15 residues. CDR3 loop: CAWTGQGANTGELFF. In DNA form, the CDR3 reads TGTGCCTGGACGGGGCAGGGGGCGAACACCGGGGAGCTGTTTTTT.

This sequence joins TRBV19 and TRBJ1-1, with D possibly TRBD1 on 5 matching bases. Germline loops: CDR1 LNHDA, CDR2 SQIVND (reference sequence). The V end lost 7 bases, the J end lost 5 bases, and 11 bases lay between the germline ends. The length of the CDR3 is 12 residues. DNA of the CDR3: TGTGCCAGTACCCGGGGGGGGACTGAAGCTTTCTTT. It yields the protein CASTRGGTEAFF.

The J gene is TRBJ1-6, the V gene TRBV7-8; D remains unclear. The CDR3 extends over 16 amino acids. CDR1 SGHVS and CDR2 FQNEAQ come from the germline V gene. V dropped 2 bases and J dropped 0 bases, with 8 bases sitting between them. The CDR3, as DNA: TGTGCCAGCAGCTTAACTACCGGCTCCTATAATTCACCCCTCCACTTT. It translates to CASSLTTGSYNSPLHF.

This clone showed up just a few times. The V gene is TRBV2, the J gene TRBJ2-2, with D possibly being TRBD1 (5 bases). Trimming took 8 bases from V and 3 from J, leaving 16 bases between them. The CDR3 runs to 15 residues. CDR1 is SNHLY and CDR2 is FYNNEI in the germline V gene. As DNA, the CDR3 is TGTGCCAGCGGGAAACGGACATCTTACACCGGGGAGCTGTTTTTT. Residues: CASGKRTSYTGELFF. Using reference TRBV2 and TRBJ2-2 for the parts outside the CDR3, the full variable domain is EPEVTQTPSHQVTQMGQEVILRCVPISNHLYFYWYRQILGQKVEFLVSFYNNEISEKSEIFDDQFSVERPDGSNFTLKIRSTKLEDSAMYFCASGKRTSYTGELFFGEGSRLTVL.

The chain combines TRBV27 with TRBJ1-6; the D is unclear. The CDR3 loop spans 14 amino acids. V shed 10 bases and J shed 0 bases, with 10 bases lying between them. Germline V gene sequence: CDR1 MNHEY, CDR2 SMNVEV (reference sequence). The CDR3 is CATRASSYNSPLHF. CDR3 DNA: TGTGCCACCCGAGCGAGCTCCTATAATTCACCCCTCCACTTT.

The chain uses TRBV11-2 and TRBJ2-5, with no clear D. The CDR3 consists of 13 residues. Germline CDR1 is SGHAT and CDR2 is FQNNGV. V was clipped by 5 bases and J by 5 bases, with 12 bases between them. The CDR3 is CASSPLSVETQYF. CDR3 DNA sequence: TGTGCCAGCAGCCCCCTGTCTGTGGAGACCCAGTACTTC.

The CDR3 DNA follows: TGTGCCAGCAGCCTGGAGTTGGGGGCGACCCTCCACTTT. Amino acids: CASSLELGATLHF. V and J are TRBV5-4 and TRBJ1-6; tentative D call: TRBD1 (6 bases). The CDR3 extends over 13 amino acids. The V and J ends lost 4 bases and 14 bases respectively, with 16 bases between them. Germline CDR1 and CDR2: SGHNT and YYREEE (reference sequence).